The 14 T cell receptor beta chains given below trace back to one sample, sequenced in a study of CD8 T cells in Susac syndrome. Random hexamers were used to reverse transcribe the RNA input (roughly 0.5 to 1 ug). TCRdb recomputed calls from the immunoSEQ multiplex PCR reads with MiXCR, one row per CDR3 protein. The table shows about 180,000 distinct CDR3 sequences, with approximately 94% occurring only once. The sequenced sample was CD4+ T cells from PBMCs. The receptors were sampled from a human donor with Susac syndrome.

CDR3 protein: CSAIVAGQGTNQPQHF. The CDR3 DNA follows: TGCAGTGCTATAGTTGCTGGACAGGGGACTAATCAGCCCCAGCATTTT. The rearrangement uses TRBV20-1 and TRBJ1-5; 9 nucleotides match TRBD1. CDR1 and CDR2 (germline): DFQATT, SNEGSKA (reference sequence). V lost 4 bases to trimming and J lost 4 bases; unmatched junction nucleotides: 11. This CDR3 is built from 16 residues.

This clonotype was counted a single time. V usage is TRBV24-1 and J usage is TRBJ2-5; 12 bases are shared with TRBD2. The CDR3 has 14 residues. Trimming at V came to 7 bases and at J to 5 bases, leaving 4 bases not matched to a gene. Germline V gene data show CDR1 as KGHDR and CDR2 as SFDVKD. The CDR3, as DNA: TGTGCCACCAGGGCTAGCGGGGGGGCTGAGACCCAGTACTTC. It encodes CATRASGGAETQYF.

The DNA for the CDR3 is TGTGCCAGCAGTTACGACCGGGACAAGGAGAACTACGAGCAGTACTTC. Translating gives CASSYDRDKENYEQYF. The V gene is TRBV6-2 or TRBV6-3, the J gene TRBJ2-7; D is perhaps TRBD1 (6 bases). This CDR3 has 16 amino acids. V lost 2 bases, J lost 3 bases, and 17 bases lay in between. CDR1 MNHEY and CDR2 SVGEGT come from the germline V gene.

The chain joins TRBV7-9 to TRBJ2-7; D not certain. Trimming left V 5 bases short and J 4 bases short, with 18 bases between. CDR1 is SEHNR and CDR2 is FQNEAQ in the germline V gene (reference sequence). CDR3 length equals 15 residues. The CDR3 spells CASSPRRTDQYEQYF. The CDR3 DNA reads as TGTGCCAGCAGCCCGAGGAGAACAGACCAATACGAGCAGTACTTC. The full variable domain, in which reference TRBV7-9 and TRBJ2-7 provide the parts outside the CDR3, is DTGVSQNPRHKITKRGQNVTFRCDPISEHNRLYWYRQTLGQGPEFLTYFQNEAQLEKSRLLSDRFSAERPKGSFSTLEIQRTEQGDSAMYLCASSPRRTDQYEQYFGPGTRLTVT.

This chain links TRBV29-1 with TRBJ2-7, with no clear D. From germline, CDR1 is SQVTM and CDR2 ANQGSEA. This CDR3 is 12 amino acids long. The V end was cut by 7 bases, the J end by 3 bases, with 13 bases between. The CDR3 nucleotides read TGCAGCGCCGCAGACGGAAGCTACGAGCAGTACTTC. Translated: CSAADGSYEQYF.

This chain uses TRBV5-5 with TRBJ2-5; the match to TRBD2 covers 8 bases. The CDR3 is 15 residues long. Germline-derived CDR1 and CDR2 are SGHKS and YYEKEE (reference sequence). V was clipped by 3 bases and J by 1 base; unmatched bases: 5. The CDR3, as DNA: TGTGCCAGCAGCTCTCAGAGCGGGGGCCAAGAGACCCAGTACTTC. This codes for CASSSQSGGQETQYF.

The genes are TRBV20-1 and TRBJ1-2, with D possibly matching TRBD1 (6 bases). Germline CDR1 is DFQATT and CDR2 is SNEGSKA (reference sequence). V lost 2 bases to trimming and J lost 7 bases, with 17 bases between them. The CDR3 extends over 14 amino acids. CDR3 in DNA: TGCAGTGCTAGATCCGCCAGGGACACGGGTGGCTACACCTTC. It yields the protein CSARSARDTGGYTF.

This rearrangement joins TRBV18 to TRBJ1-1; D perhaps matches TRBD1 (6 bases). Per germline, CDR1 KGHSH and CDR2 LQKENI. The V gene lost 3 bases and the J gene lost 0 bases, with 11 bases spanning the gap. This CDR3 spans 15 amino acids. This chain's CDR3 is CASSPPNRVNTEAFF. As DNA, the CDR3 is TGTGCCAGCTCACCCCCCAACAGGGTGAACACTGAAGCTTTCTTT.

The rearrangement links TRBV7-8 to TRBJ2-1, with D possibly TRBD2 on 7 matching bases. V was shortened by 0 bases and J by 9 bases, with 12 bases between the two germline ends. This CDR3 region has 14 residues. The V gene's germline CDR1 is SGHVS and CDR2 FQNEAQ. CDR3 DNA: TGTGCCAGCAGCTTAGCCGCGGGGGCGAGTGAGCAGTTCTTC. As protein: CASSLAAGASEQFF.

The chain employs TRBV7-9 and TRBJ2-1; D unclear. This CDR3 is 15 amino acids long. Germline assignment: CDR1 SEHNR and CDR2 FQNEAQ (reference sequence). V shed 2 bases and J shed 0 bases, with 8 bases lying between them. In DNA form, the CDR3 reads TGTGCCAGCAGCTTAATGGCAGGCTCCTACAATGAGCAGTTCTTC. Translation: CASSLMAGSYNEQFF.

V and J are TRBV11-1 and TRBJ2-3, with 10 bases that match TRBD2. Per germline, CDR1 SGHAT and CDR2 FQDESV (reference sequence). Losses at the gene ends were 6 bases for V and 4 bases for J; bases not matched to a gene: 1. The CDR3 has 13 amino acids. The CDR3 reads CASRSGGADTQYF. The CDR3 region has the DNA TGTGCCAGCAGAAGCGGGGGGGCAGATACGCAGTATTTT. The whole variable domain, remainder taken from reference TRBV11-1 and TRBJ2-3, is EAEVAQSPRYKITEKSQAVAFWCDPISGHATLYWYRQILGQGPELLVQFQDESVVDDSQLPKDRFSAERLKGVDSTLKIQPAELGDSAMYLCASRSGGADTQYFGPGTRLTVL.

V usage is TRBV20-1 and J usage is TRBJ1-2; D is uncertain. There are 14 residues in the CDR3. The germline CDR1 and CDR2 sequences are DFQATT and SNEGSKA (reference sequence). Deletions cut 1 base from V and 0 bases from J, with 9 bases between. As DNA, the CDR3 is TGCAGTGCTAGAGGGTTTCCAGCTAACTATGGCTACACCTTC. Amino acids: CSARGFPANYGYTF.

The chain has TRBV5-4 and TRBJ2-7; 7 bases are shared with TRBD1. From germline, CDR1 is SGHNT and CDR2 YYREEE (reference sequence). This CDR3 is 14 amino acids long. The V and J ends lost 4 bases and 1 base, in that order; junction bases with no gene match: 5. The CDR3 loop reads CASSPGTVSYEQYF. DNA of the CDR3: TGTGCCAGCAGCCCCGGGACAGTTTCCTACGAGCAGTACTTC.

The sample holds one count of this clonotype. This chain's CDR3 is CASSFGQSNNEQFF. In DNA, the CDR3 is TGCGCCAGCAGCTTTGGACAGAGTAACAATGAGCAGTTCTTC. The chain links TRBV5-1 to TRBJ2-1; D is possibly TRBD1 (6 bases). This CDR3 region has 14 residues. Germline V gives CDR1 SGHRS, CDR2 YFSETQ. V dropped 2 bases and J dropped 5 bases, with 11 bases sitting between them.